This T cell receptor beta chain was found in a study of shared clonotypes between healthy human individuals. Study in general: With ages of 18 to 49, the donors were a couple of women and three men. Study observations and caveats: Only blood samples were collected, and tissue repertoires likely differ.

In regard to this clone: What it recognizes is unknown. This specimen includes other DNA sequences encoding the same CDR3.

With V trimmed by 4 bases and J by 10 bases, 4 bases remained unmatched. The germline gives CDR1 SGDLS, CDR2 YYNGEE. This CDR3 contains 12 residues. The protocol was immunoSEQ multiplex PCR, while the TCRdb copy is restricted to in-frame clones and leaves out a portion. The table lists around 1,900,000 clones, 80% to 95% of them singletons, with around 1.7% in the top ten. Terminally differentiated effector memory CD45RA+ cells were excluded by CCR7 positive selection of CD45RO-negative cells. Sample: naive CD8+ T cells from PBMCs. The source is a man aged 18 to 35 in good health. Some clones in this sample may be carry-over from other donors' samples. This chain joins TRBV9 and TRBJ2-1; 8 positions agree with TRBD1. The CDR3 reads CASSPTGGEQFF. The CDR3 nucleotides are TGTGCCAGCAGCCCAACAGGGGGGGAGCAGTTCTTC.